This T cell receptor (beta chain) is drawn from a study of cytomegalovirus exposure and HLA in healthy donors. Findings of the study overall: Sequence variants that were highly shared formed a cluster that was likely a sequencing artifact. Productive status was seen about 90% or about 30% of the time for most TCR beta V segments in an earlier analysis. When analyzed later, a missense DCLRE1C variant was found to be linked to TCR beta V- and J-gene trimming. Later work found that TCR association rates differed between HLA loci; DRB1 had the most and HLA-C the fewest.

The PCR used 60 Vbeta and 13 Jbeta primers. The repertoire was sequenced with immunoSEQ multiplex PCR; TCRdb's copy has only in-frame clones and lacks some. The sample carries about 190,000 clones, roughly 81% recorded once. With regard to this clone: Its antigen is currently unknown.

V shed 3 bases and J shed 8 bases, with 14 bases lying between them. Germline CDR1 reads LNHNV; CDR2 reads YYDKDF (reference sequence). The CDR3 covers 15 residues. The specimen sequenced was PBMCs. V gene TRBV15 combines with J gene TRBJ1-6; D is possibly TRBD1 (5 bases). This sequence originates from a woman aged 30 to 39 in good health and CMV-seropositive. CDR3 sequence reads: CATSRLGTWDSPLHF. Here the CDR3 DNA reads TGTGCCACCAGCAGGCTCGGGACTTGGGATTCACCCCTCCACTTT.